The T cell receptor (beta chain) under discussion was sequenced for a study of cytomegalovirus exposure and HLA in healthy donors. V gave up 0 bases and J gave up 11 bases, with 14 bases separating them. This CDR3 has 14 residues. Germline V gene sequence: CDR1 SGHNT, CDR2 YYREEE (reference sequence). 13 Jbeta primers and 60 Vbeta primers were used for the PCR. The protocol was immunoSEQ multiplex PCR, while the TCRdb copy is restricted to in-frame clones and leaves out a portion. This table holds fewer than 150,000 clones, approximately 79% found once. The sequence was collected from a female donor in good health and CMV-seronegative. Material for sequencing was PBMCs. The J gene is TRBJ1-4, the V gene TRBV5-4; tentative D call: TRBD1 (6 bases). The DNA for the CDR3 is TGTGCCAGCAGCTTGGGGCAGGGGCGGAATAAACTGTTTTTT. Its translation: CASSLGQGRNKLFF.